The TCR beta chain under discussion was sequenced for a study of T-cell reconstitution after alpha-beta-depleted transplantation in children. Study-wide results and limits: Reportedly, roughly two months post-transplant, alpha-beta T cells arose from several hundred expanded graft clones. Counts and diversity of T cells one year after transplant came mostly from newly produced T cells. Diversity of TCRbeta at day 60 was high in some patients, arising from surviving recipient T cells and thymic progenitors.

Trimming took off 5 bases at V and 1 base at J, with 12 bases between the two ends. The CDR3 loop spans 15 amino acids. Unique molecular identifiers were built into the TCRbeta library. MiXCR, applied by TCRdb to the PCR reads, yields one record per CDR3 protein. The data hold about 640,000 distinct CDR3 sequences, with 10% to 15% observed a single time. This clonotype was seen a handful of times. The antigen remains undetermined. The J gene is TRBJ2-1, the V gene TRBV12-3 or TRBV12-4; D is possibly TRBD2 (5 bases). This TCR was sampled from a male patient younger than 18 who had a stem cell transplant for acute myeloid leukemia, so the T cells may come from the graft donor. Source: PBMCs, mostly from graft donor cells, taken 360 days after TCRalphabeta/CD19-depleted stem cell transplant. CDR3 DNA sequence: TGTGCCAGCAGTGGGAGATTACTATCCTACAATGAGCAGTTCTTC. It translates to CASSGRLLSYNEQFF.